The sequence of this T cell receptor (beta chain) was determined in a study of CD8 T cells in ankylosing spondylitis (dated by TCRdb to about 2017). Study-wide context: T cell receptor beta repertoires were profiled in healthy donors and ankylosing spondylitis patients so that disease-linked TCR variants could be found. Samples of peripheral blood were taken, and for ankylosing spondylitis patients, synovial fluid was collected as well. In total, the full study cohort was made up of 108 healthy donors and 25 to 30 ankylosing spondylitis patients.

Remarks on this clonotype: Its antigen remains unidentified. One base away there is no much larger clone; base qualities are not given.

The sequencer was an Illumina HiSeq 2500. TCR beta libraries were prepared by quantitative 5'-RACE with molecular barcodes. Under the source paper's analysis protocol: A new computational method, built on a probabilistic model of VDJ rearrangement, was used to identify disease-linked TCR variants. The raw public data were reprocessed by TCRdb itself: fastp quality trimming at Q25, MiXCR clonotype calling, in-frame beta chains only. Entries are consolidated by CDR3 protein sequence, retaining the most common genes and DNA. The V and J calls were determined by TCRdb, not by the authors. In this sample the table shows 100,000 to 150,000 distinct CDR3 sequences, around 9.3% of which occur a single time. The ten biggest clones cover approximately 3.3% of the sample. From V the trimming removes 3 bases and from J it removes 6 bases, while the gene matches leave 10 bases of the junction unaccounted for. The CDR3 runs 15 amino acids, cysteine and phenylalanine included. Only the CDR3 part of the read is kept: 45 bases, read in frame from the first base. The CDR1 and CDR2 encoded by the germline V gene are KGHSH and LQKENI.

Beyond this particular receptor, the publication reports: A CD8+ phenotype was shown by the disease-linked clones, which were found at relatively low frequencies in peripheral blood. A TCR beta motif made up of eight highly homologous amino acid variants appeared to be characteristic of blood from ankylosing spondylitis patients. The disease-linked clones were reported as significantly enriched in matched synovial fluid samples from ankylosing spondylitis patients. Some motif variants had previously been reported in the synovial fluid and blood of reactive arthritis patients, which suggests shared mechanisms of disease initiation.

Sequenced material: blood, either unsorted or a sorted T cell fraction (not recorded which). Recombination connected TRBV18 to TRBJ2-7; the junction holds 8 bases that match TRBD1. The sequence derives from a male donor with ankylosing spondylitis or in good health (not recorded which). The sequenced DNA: TGTGCCAGCTCACCTTCTGACAGGGGCTCGGGCGAGCAGTACTTC. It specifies CASSPSDRGSGEQYF. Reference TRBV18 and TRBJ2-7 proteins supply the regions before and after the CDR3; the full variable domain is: NAGVMQNPRHLVRRRGQEARLRCSPMKGHSHVYWYRQLPEEGLKFMVYLQKENIIDESGMPKERFSAEFPKEGPSILRIQQVVRGDSAAYFCASSPSDRGSGEQYFGPGTRLTVT.